The rows below give T cell receptor beta chains drawn from one sample of a study of cytomegalovirus exposure and HLA in healthy donors. The method was immunoSEQ multiplex PCR; TCRdb's version includes in-frame clones alone and lacks a portion of them. Of around 130,000 clones listed, roughly 82% are singletons. Sequencing was done on a sample of PBMCs. These TCRs come from a man in his forties or fifties in good health and CMV-seronegative. The CDR3 runs from the conserved cysteine through the conserved F or W. A D gene is named only where the DNA matches it firmly. Clone size is given for some rows only: seen once, a few or many times, or a class if the clone is expanded.

D	V	J	size	CDR3	DNA
TRBD1	TRBV7-3	TRBJ1-5	NA	CASSLNPPSQQGKQPQHF	TGTGCCAGCAGCTTAAACCCTCCTTCGCAACAGGGGAAGCAGCCCCAGCATTTT
NA	TRBV6-1	TRBJ2-7	NA	CASPGFHEQYF	TGTGCCAGCCCAGGGTTCCACGAGCAGTACTTC
NA	TRBV28	TRBJ1-2	NA	CASSTGGAAGGYTF	TGTGCCAGCAGTACCGGGGGGGCCGCAGGTGGCTACACCTTC
NA	TRBV5-1	TRBJ1-2	NA	CASSTNTRNGYTF	TGCGCCAGCAGCACGAATACCAGGAATGGCTACACCTTC
TRBD1	TRBV30	TRBJ1-6	NA	CAWSGAGTGFHSPLHF	TGTGCCTGGAGTGGGGCAGGGACAGGGTTTCATTCACCCCTCCACTTT
TRBD1	TRBV7-9	TRBJ1-1	NA	CASSLGPTGGDTEAFF	TGTGCCAGCAGCTTAGGGCCTACAGGGGGAGACACTGAAGCTTTCTTT
NA	TRBV30	TRBJ2-7	NA	CAWSVGGTYEQYF	TGTGCCTGGAGTGTTGGCGGGACCTACGAGCAGTACTTC
NA	TRBV15	TRBJ1-5	NA	CATSRDRGGVGISQPQHF	TGTGCCACCAGCAGAGATCGGGGGGGTGTGGGAATAAGTCAGCCCCAGCATTTT
TRBD1	TRBV29-1	TRBJ2-3	NA	CSVSPLRTGDNTDTQYF	TGCAGCGTTTCCCCCCTGCGGACAGGGGACAACACAGATACGCAGTATTTT
TRBD1	TRBV25-1	TRBJ1-1	few	CASSGGQGGVNTEAFF	TGTGCCAGCAGTGGGGGACAGGGAGGCGTAAACACTGAAGCTTTCTTT
TRBD2	TRBV7-9	TRBJ2-3	once	CASRPGLGRGHTQYF	TGTGCCAGCAGACCGGGACTAGGAAGAGGGCATACGCAGTATTTT
NA	TRBV5-4	TRBJ1-1	few	CASSTPIAGDTEAFF	TGTGCCAGCAGCACGCCCATAGCGGGGGACACTGAAGCTTTCTTT
NA	TRBV2	TRBJ2-7	NA	CASRTESYEQYF	TGTGCCAGCAGGACAGAATCTTACGAGCAGTACTTC
NA	TRBV21-1	TRBJ2-5	few	CASSKALSLLAGEQETQYF	TGTGCCAGCAGCAAAGCGCTTAGTTTGCTAGCGGGGGAGCAAGAGACCCAGTACTTC
NA	TRBV19	TRBJ1-5	NA	CASSIQGPIAFNQPQHF	TGTGCCAGTAGTATACAGGGTCCTATTGCGTTTAATCAGCCCCAGCATTTT
TRBD1	TRBV30	TRBJ1-4	NA	CARTPGQRNEKLFF	TGTGCCCGAACACCGGGACAGAGAAATGAAAAACTGTTTTTT
NA	TRBV15	TRBJ1-2	NA	CATSRDFGASAYGYTF	TGTGCCACCAGCAGAGATTTTGGTGCCAGCGCCTATGGCTACACCTTC
TRBD1	TRBV2	TRBJ1-3	NA	CASSERRTGSGNTIYF	TGTGCCAGCAGTGAAAGGCGGACAGGGAGTGGAAACACCATATATTTT
NA	TRBV5-4	TRBJ1-4	NA	CASSPGGSDEKLFF	TGTGCCAGCAGCCCGGGGGGGTCGGATGAAAAACTGTTTTTT
TRBD2	TRBV6-1	TRBJ2-3	once	CASSVRGFGTDTQYF	TGTGCCAGCAGTGTGCGGGGGTTTGGCACAGATACGCAGTATTTT
NA	TRBV7-9	TRBJ2-1	NA	CASSLEGGPSNEQFF	TGTGCCAGCAGCTTAGAAGGCGGGCCCAGCAATGAGCAGTTCTTC
NA	TRBV4-2	TRBJ1-6	once	CASSQDRQGFTPLHF	TGTGCCAGCAGCCAAGATCGGCAGGGGTTTACACCCCTCCACTTT
TRBD1	TRBV25-1	TRBJ2-7	once	CASSAAGGWSGLYEQYF	TGTGCCAGCAGTGCAGCAGGGGGTTGGAGTGGCCTATACGAGCAGTACTTC
NA	TRBV10-3	TRBJ2-5	NA	CAISESPRAQETQYF	TGTGCCATCAGTGAGTCCCCGCGGGCTCAAGAGACCCAGTACTTC
TRBD1	TRBV11-2	TRBJ1-6	NA	CASSPGTGVRSLHF	TGTGCCAGCAGCCCCGGGACAGGGGTTAGGTCCCTCCACTTT
TRBD1	TRBV25-1	TRBJ1-5	NA	CASSDDRGQPQHF	TGTGCCAGCAGTGATGACAGGGGGCAGCCCCAGCATTTT
TRBD2	TRBV19	TRBJ2-5	NA	CASSWGGGYQETQYF	TGTGCCAGTAGTTGGGGCGGGGGGTACCAAGAGACCCAGTACTTC
NA	TRBV9	TRBJ1-2	once	CASSAGTNSGGYTF	TGTGCCAGCAGCGCCGGCACGAACTCCGGGGGCTACACCTTC